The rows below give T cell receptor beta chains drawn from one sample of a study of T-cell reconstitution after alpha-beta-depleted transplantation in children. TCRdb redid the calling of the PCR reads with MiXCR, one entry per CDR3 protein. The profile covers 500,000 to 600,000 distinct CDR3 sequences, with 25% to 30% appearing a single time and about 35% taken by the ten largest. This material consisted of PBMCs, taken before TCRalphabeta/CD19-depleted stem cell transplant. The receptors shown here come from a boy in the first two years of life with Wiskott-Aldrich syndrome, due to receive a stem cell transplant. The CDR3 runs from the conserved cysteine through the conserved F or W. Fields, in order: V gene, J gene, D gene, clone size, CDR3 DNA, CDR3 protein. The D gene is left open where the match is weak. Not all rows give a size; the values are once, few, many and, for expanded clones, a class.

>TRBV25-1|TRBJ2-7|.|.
TGTGCCAGCAGTGAATCGGGCAGTAGGTCCTACGAGCAGTACTTC
CASSESGSRSYEQYF
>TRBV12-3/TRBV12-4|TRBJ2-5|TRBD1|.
TGTGCCAGCAGCGTACCGACAGGGCCGGAGACCCAGTACTTC
CASSVPTGPETQYF
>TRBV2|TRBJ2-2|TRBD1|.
TGTGCCAGCAGGGTGGACAGGGGACCCGGGGAGCTGTTTTTT
CASRVDRGPGELFF
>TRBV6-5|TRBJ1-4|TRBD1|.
TGTGCCAGCAGTTACTCGAGACAGGGGAAAAAACTGTTTTTT
CASSYSRQGKKLFF
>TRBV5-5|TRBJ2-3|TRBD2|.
TGTGCCAGCAGCGGGGCACTAGCGGGAGGGACAGATACGCAGTATTTT
CASSGALAGGTDTQYF
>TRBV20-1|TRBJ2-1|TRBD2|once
TGCAGTGCTAGAGTCTCGGGACTAGTCGATGAGCAGTTCTTC
CSARVSGLVDEQFF
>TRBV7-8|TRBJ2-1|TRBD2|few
TGTGCCAGCAGCTTGCGGGTAGCGGGATTCGTATACAATGAGCAGTTCTTC
CASSLRVAGFVYNEQFF
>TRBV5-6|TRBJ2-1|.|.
TGTGCCAGCAGCGTAACAGGGTTAAGAAATGAGCAGTTCTTC
CASSVTGLRNEQFF
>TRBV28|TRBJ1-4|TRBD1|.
TGTGCCAGCAGTCCCTCGGGACAGGTCGGCGAAAAACTGTTTTTT
CASSPSGQVGEKLFF
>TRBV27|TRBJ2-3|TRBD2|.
TGTGCCAGCAGCCCCCAAGTCCTAGCGGGAGGCACAGATACGCAGTATTTT
CASSPQVLAGGTDTQYF
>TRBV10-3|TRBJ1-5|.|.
TGTGCCATCAGGGAGGGCGGCAATCAGCCCCAGCATTTT
CAIREGGNQPQHF
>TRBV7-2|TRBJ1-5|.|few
TGTGCCAGCAGCTTAGGCTGGGCGAACATTCCCCAGCATTTT
CASSLGWANIPQHF
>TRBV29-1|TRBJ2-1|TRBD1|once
TGCAGCGATCGACAGGGGGACTACAATGAGCAGTTCTTC
CSDRQGDYNEQFF
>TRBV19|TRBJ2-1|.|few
TGTGCCAGTAGTCGGCGTGAAATCGATGAGCAGTTCTTC
CASSRREIDEQFF
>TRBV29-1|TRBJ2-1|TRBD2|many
TGCAGCGTTGAAGACAGGACTAGCGGGAGATTATACAATGAGCAGTTCTTC
CSVEDRTSGRLYNEQFF
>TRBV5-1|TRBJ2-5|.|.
TGCGCCAGCAGCTTGGAGGACCCCCAAGAGACCCAGTACTTC
CASSLEDPQETQYF
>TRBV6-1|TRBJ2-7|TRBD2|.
TGTGCCAGCAGGGAACCAGCTAGCGGGAACGAGCAGTACTTC
CASREPASGNEQYF
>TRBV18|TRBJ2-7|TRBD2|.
TGTGCCAGCTCGGTGACTAGCGGACACTACGAGCAGTACTTC
CASSVTSGHYEQYF
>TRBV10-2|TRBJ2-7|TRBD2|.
TGCGCCAGCCGGAGCGGGAGCGGGGCCTACGAGCAGTACTTC
CASRSGSGAYEQYF
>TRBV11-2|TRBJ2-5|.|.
TGTGCCAGCAGCTTATTTGGGACTCCCGGGGAGACCCAGTACTTC
CASSLFGTPGETQYF
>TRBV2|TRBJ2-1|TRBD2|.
TGTGCCAGCAGGAGGGGGAAACTAAGCGGGAGCACCTACAATGAGCAGTTCTTC
CASRRGKLSGSTYNEQFF
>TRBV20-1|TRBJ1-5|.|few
TGCAGTGCTTCATGGGGTTTCGATCAGCCCCAGCATTTT
CSASWGFDQPQHF
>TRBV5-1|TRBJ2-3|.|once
TGCGCCAGCAGCGTTGGGGAATTCACAGATACGCAGTATTTT
CASSVGEFTDTQYF
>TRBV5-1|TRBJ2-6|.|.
TGCGCCAGCAGCCCAGTGGTCTCTGGGGCCAACGTCCTGACTTTC
CASSPVVSGANVLTF
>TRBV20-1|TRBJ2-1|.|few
TGCAGTGCTAGAAGGCCCGTAAGCGATGAGCAGTTCTTC
CSARRPVSDEQFF
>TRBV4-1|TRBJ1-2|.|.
TGCGCCAGCAGCCAAGATTGGAGCTATGGCTACACCTTC
CASSQDWSYGYTF
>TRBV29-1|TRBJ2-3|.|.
TGCAGCGTTGGGACAACAGATACGCAGTATTTT
CSVGTTDTQYF
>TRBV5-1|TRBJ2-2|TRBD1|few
TGCGCCAGCAGCTCCAAGACAGGGGCGAACACCGGGGAGCTGTTTTTT
CASSSKTGANTGELFF
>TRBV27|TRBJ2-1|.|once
TGTGCCAGCAGTTTATGGCAGGGGCCTAACTACAATGAGCAGTTCTTC
CASSLWQGPNYNEQFF
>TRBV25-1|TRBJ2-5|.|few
TGTGCCAGCAGTGAATATAGGTCGGACTACCAAGAGACCCAGTACTTC
CASSEYRSDYQETQYF
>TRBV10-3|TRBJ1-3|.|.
TGTGCCATCAAACAAGGACCCTCTGGAAACACCATATATTTT
CAIKQGPSGNTIYF
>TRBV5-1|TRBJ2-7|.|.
TGCGCCAGCAGCTTGGCGGTCGGGGAGCTCAACCACGAGCAGTACTTC
CASSLAVGELNHEQYF
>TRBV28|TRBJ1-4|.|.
TGTGCCAGCAGTTTAGGAGGCAAGGCTAATGAAAAACTGTTTTTT
CASSLGGKANEKLFF
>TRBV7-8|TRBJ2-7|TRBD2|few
TGTGCCAGCAGCTTAGCTTTTGCTAGCGGGAGGATCGAGCAGTACTTC
CASSLAFASGRIEQYF
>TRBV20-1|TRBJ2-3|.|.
TGCAGTGCTACTATCTTTCTGGCCGCAGATACGCAGTATTTT
CSATIFLAADTQYF
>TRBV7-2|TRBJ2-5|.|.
TGTGCCAGCAGACCACAAAGAGGGGAGACCCAGTACTTC
CASRPQRGETQYF
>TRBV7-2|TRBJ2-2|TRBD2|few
TGTGCCAGCAGCTTAGTTGCGGGAGGTGCCGGGGAGCTGTTTTTT
CASSLVAGGAGELFF
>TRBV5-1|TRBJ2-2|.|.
TGCGCCAGCAGCATACAGGGAAGGACGGACGGGGAGCTGTTTTTT
CASSIQGRTDGELFF